This T cell receptor (beta chain) is drawn from a study of T cell clonality in common variable immunodeficiency. The study, taken as a whole, reports: CVID subjects had higher TCRbeta clonality than healthy controls, most marked in about a third.

The CDR3 totals 13 residues. The germline CDR1 and CDR2 sequences are LNHDA and SQIVND (reference sequence). V was pared by 4 bases and J by 1 base, with 0 bases of the junction left unmatched. This clone has a handful of counts. What it binds is not known. The read ends 3 residues shy of where the CDR3 ends; the end is completed using the germline J gene. Sequenced by immunoSEQ multiplex PCR; TCRdb stores in-frame clones only, minus some. Singletons are absent from the sample, which has about 47,000 clones. The chain links TRBV19 to TRBJ1-1; 7 positions agree with TRBD1. The sequenced material came from peripheral blood mononuclear cells. The clonotype comes from a person between 18 and 70 years old in good health. The part of the CDR3 DNA that was read is TGTGCCAGTAGTACAGGGGGGAACACTGAA. Translation gives CASSTGGNTE. The CDR3 reads in full as CASSTGGNTEAFF. The full variable domain, its missing parts supplied by reference TRBV19 and TRBJ1-1, is DGGITQSPKYLFRKEGQNVTLSCEQNLNHDAMYWYRQDPGQGLRLIYYSQIVNDFQKGDIAEGYSVSREKKESFPLTVTSAQKNPTAFYLCASSTGGNTEAFFGQGTRLTVV.